The next 14 T cell receptor beta chains were all read from a single sample in a study of cytotoxic CD8 clonotypes in ibrutinib-treated CLL. Produced via immunoSEQ multiplex PCR; TCRdb's table is partial and in-frame only. Of about 140,000 clones in the sample, around 84% are singletons; the top ten hold around 7.6%. The starting material was PBMCs, obtained after 36 months of ibrutinib treatment. These receptors came from a human donor with chronic lymphocytic leukemia.

This chain joins TRBV4-1 and TRBJ2-2; 13 nucleotides match TRBD2. The germline V gene encodes CDR1 MGHRA and CDR2 YSYEKL. Trimming removed 0 bases from V and 6 bases from J; junction bases left unmatched: 10. This CDR3 is built from 19 residues. The CDR3 coding sequence is TGCGCCAGCAGCCAAGAGTTACTAGCGGGAGGGCGCCGGTCCGGGGAGCTGTTTTTT. Its protein is CASSQELLAGGRRSGELFF.

V and J are TRBV4-1 and TRBJ2-5; D is undetermined. The germline V gene encodes CDR1 MGHRA and CDR2 YSYEKL. V lost 1 base and J lost 5, with 8 bases in between. This CDR3 has 13 residues. CDR3 sequence: CASSQVIEETQYF. The DNA for the CDR3 is TGCGCCAGCAGCCAAGTGATCGAGGAGACCCAGTACTTC.

V usage is TRBV23-1 and J usage is TRBJ1-2; no clear D. TRBV23-1 is annotated as an ORF whose role is uncertain. The V end lost 0 bases, the J end lost 2 bases, and 7 bases lay between the germline ends. The CDR3 is 14 amino acids. This CDR3 reads CASSQSGRNYGYTF. DNA of the CDR3: TGCGCCAGCAGTCAATCAGGCAGGAACTATGGCTACACCTTC.

This clone was counted a few times. The chain couples TRBV18 to TRBJ1-6; perhaps TRBD1 as D (5 bases). This CDR3 spans 15 amino acids. Germline values: CDR1 KGHSH, CDR2 LQKENI. Trimming took 2 bases from V and 8 from J, leaving 13 bases between them. Here the CDR3 DNA reads TGTGCCAGCTCACCAGTCACCGGGGACGATTCACCCCTCCACTTT. This codes for CASSPVTGDDSPLHF.

This clone was seen only a few times. The chain employs TRBV5-1 and TRBJ1-6; 8 bases are a match to TRBD1. J gave up 10 bases and V 4 bases, and 10 bases lay outside the gene matches. This CDR3 has 15 amino acids. Germline CDR1 is SGHRS and CDR2 is YFSETQ. The CDR3 nucleotides are TGCGCCAGCAGCACCGGACAGGGTTTAGGCTCACCCCTCCACTTT. Amino acid sequence: CASSTGQGLGSPLHF. The entire variable domain, with the rest obtained from reference TRBV5-1 and TRBJ1-6, is as follows: KAGVTQTPRYLIKTRGQQVTLSCSPISGHRSVSWYQQTPGQGLQFLFEYFSETQRNKGNFPGRFSGRQFSNSRSEMNVSTLELGDSALYLCASSTGQGLGSPLHFGNGTRLTVT.

This clone occurred once. The V and J genes are TRBV6-5 and TRBJ1-1; D might be TRBD1 (6 bases). With 5 bases removed from V and 2 bases from J, the gap between germline ends came to 9 bases. Germline V gives CDR1 MNHEY, CDR2 SVGAGI. The CDR3 is made up of 13 amino acids. CDR3 sequence: CASSIRGNTEAFF. The CDR3 region has the DNA TGTGCCAGCAGTATCAGGGGTAACACTGAAGCTTTCTTT.

V and J are TRBV5-1 and TRBJ1-6; the match to TRBD1 covers 9 bases. The CDR3 contains 14 residues. With 0 bases clipped from V and 10 bases from J, the junction kept 2 bases outside the gene matches. In germline, CDR1 is SGHRS, CDR2 YFSETQ. This chain's CDR3 is CASSLAGQGSPLHF. CDR3 in DNA: TGCGCCAGCAGCTTGGCGGGACAGGGATCACCCCTCCACTTT. Full variable domain (rest looked up from reference TRBV5-1 and TRBJ1-6): KAGVTQTPRYLIKTRGQQVTLSCSPISGHRSVSWYQQTPGQGLQFLFEYFSETQRNKGNFPGRFSGRQFSNSRSEMNVSTLELGDSALYLCASSLAGQGSPLHFGNGTRLTVT.

The rearrangement joins TRBV6-6 to TRBJ2-7; D is unresolved. Looked up from germline, CDR1 is MNHNY and CDR2 is SVGAGI (reference sequence). Between the trimmed V and J ends, which lost 6 bases and 0 bases, there was a span of 6 bases. This CDR3 region has 12 residues. The CDR3 spells CASSLHSYEQYF. CDR3 sequence (DNA): TGTGCCAGCAGCCTCCACTCCTACGAGCAGTACTTC.

The chain employs TRBV9 and TRBJ1-5, with 7 nucleotides matching TRBD1. Trimming removed 3 bases from V and 0 bases from J; junction bases left unmatched: 6. Germline assignment: CDR1 SGDLS and CDR2 YYNGEE. The CDR3 loop spans 16 amino acids. The CDR3 is CASSAGTEYSNQPQHF. CDR3 bases: TGTGCCAGCAGCGCCGGGACAGAGTATAGCAATCAGCCCCAGCATTTT.

V gene TRBV6-1 combines with J gene TRBJ1-1; D gene unclear. The germline gives CDR1 MNHNS, CDR2 SASEGT. This CDR3 has 15 amino acids. V was shortened by 2 bases and J by 1 base, with 11 bases between the two germline ends. CDR3: CASSELRQANTEAFF. CDR3 in DNA: TGTGCCAGCAGTGAACTCCGGCAGGCGAACACTGAAGCTTTCTTT.

V and J are TRBV4-1 and TRBJ2-7; D perhaps matches TRBD1 (6 bases). V was trimmed by 3 bases and J by 0 bases, leaving 9 bases between them. The CDR3 sequence is 14 residues long. The germline CDR1 and CDR2 sequences are MGHRA and YSYEKL. The CDR3 nucleotides read TGCGCCAGCAGCCACATAGGGGGCTCCTACGAGCAGTACTTC. Translation: CASSHIGGSYEQYF.

The chain carries TRBV9 and TRBJ1-4, with D hard to call. The germline V and J ends were trimmed by 0 bases and 6 bases, with 9 bases remaining between them. Germline CDR1 SGDLS, CDR2 YYNGEE. There are 14 residues in the CDR3. The CDR3 DNA sequence: TGTGCCAGCAGCGTAGAGGACGGGGATGAAAAACTGTTTTTT. Protein: CASSVEDGDEKLFF.

The chain carries TRBV9 and TRBJ2-3; D not certain. Trimming removed 3 bases from V and 6 bases from J, with 14 bases in between. CDR1 and CDR2 (germline): SGDLS, YYNGEE. The CDR3 has 14 amino acids. This CDR3 reads CASSATDSSDTQYF. The CDR3 nucleotides are TGTGCCAGCAGCGCCACCGACTCGTCTGATACGCAGTATTTT. Together with reference TRBV9 and TRBJ2-3, the CDR3 gives the full variable domain: DSGVTQTPKHLITATGQRVTLRCSPRSGDLSVYWYQQSLDQGLQFLIQYYNGEERAKGNILERFSAQQFPDLHSELNLSSLELGDSALYFCASSATDSSDTQYFGPGTRLTVL.

This clone appeared a few times. The gene calls are TRBV7-9 and TRBJ1-5, with TRBD1 matching over 7 bases. V trimming: 3 bases; J trimming: 4 bases; junction bases outside the gene matches: 9. This CDR3 has 16 amino acids. Germline V gene data show CDR1 as SEHNR and CDR2 as FQNEAQ (reference sequence). Here the CDR3 DNA reads TGTGCCAGCAGCTTGGGGGCGGACAGGCTAAATCAGCCCCAGCATTTT. This translates into CASSLGADRLNQPQHF.